Included here is one TCR beta chain sequence, with context. Its antigen is unknown. The entry originates in a study of shared clonotypes between healthy human individuals. Regarding the study as a whole: Relative to memory subsets, naive subsets generally showed larger estimated richness.

Germline-derived CDR1 and CDR2 are SGHAT and FQNNGV. The ends were cut back, 6 bases at V and 3 bases at J, with 11 bases in the middle. The CDR3 is 14 amino acids. In the authors' methods: ImmunoSEQ output lacked quality scores and full-length reads, limiting matched filtering. Data came from immunoSEQ multiplex PCR; TCRdb stores just in-frame clones and leaves some out. The V and J calls and the clone size are those of that table, but D and trimming were determined from the DNA. This sample yields a few million clones, of which almost 96% are seen a single time; about 0.13% belongs to the top ten. Within Nashville, Tennessee resided all donors, each a Caucasian adult.

Sequencing used naive CD4+ T cells sorted from blood. The sample's subset: CD45RA+ positively selected. The source of this sequence is a man younger than 35 in good health. This chain uses TRBV11-2 with TRBJ1-4; TRBD1 is a possible D gene (5 bases). Here the CDR3 DNA reads TGTGCCAGCAGTTCAGGGTTGCCTAATGAAAAACTGTTTTTT. Protein sequence: CASSSGLPNEKLFF.